This T cell receptor (beta chain) was captured in a study of shared clonotypes between healthy human individuals. This table comes from immunoSEQ multiplex PCR, and its TCRdb copy is limited to in-frame clones, with some not included. The sample holds 650,000 to 750,000 clones, roughly 78% seen once. V was trimmed by 5 bases and J by 1 base, leaving 17 bases between them. CDR1 is LNHDA and CDR2 is SQIVND in the germline V gene (reference sequence). The CDR3 extends over 16 amino acids. This TCR came from a woman between 25 and 40 years old in good health. V is TRBV19 and J is TRBJ1-2, with TRBD1 as a possible D gene (5 bases). The sample taken for sequencing was memory CD4+ T cells sorted from blood. Noted subset: CD45RA-negative fraction. The CDR3 region has the DNA TGTGCCAGTAGTGTAACGGGGACCGGGGTTAACTATGGCTACACCTTC. It translates to CASSVTGTGVNYGYTF.